This TCR beta chain emerged from a study of cytomegalovirus exposure and HLA in healthy donors. This clone was seen just once. The CDR3 runs to 14 residues. Trimming took off 5 bases at V and 0 bases at J, with 11 bases between the two ends. CDR1 and CDR2 (germline): SQVTM, ANQGSEA. The PCR was carried out with 60 Vbeta primers and 13 Jbeta primers. Produced via immunoSEQ multiplex PCR; TCRdb's table is partial and in-frame only. The table shows about 170,000 clones, with more than 80% occurring only once. The genes are TRBV29-1 and TRBJ1-5; D may be TRBD1 (6 bases). Material for sequencing was PBMCs. This clonotype was sampled from a woman aged 18-30 years in good health and CMV-seropositive. The CDR3 is CSVLTGFSNQPQHF. In DNA, the CDR3 is TGCAGCGTTTTGACAGGATTTAGCAATCAGCCCCAGCATTTT.